The 22 T cell receptor beta chains below all came from one sample that was sequenced in a study of regulatory T cells in long-lasting Graves disease. Described time point: newly diagnosed GD, antithyroid drugs for less than 3 months. Generation of the TCR library employed RNA extracted from PBMCs. Investigators prepared the TCR beta libraries by applying iRepertoire HTBI primers and Arm-PCR of CDR3 regions. TCRdb re-called the multiplex PCR reads through MiXCR, storing one row per CDR3 protein. The data contain 350,000 to 400,000 distinct CDR3 sequences, around 15% of them seen just once; the ten biggest clones take up around a fifth. Sequencing was performed on peripheral blood mononuclear cells (PBMCs), taken at new diagnosis, from a patient treated with antithyroid drugs. The source is a female donor with Graves disease.

This clonotype was seen ten or more times. The chain links TRBV4-1 to TRBJ1-2; a possible D gene is TRBD1 (6 bases). The V and J ends lost 4 bases and 4 bases respectively, with 19 bases between them. Germline assignment: CDR1 MGHRA and CDR2 YSYEKL. The CDR3 extends over 16 amino acids. Written as DNA, the CDR3 is TGCGCCAGCAGCCCATACCGGGACATAAGAACCTATGGCTACACCTTC. Amino acid sequence: CASSPYRDIRTYGYTF.

This clonotype was seen at least ten times. The chain has TRBV12-3 or TRBV12-4 and TRBJ2-1; no clear D gene. Trimming took 8 bases from V and 2 from J, leaving 16 bases between them. This CDR3 is 15 amino acids long. This CDR3 reads CASGLSPSPYNEQFF. The CDR3 DNA follows: TGTGCCAGCGGATTGAGCCCGTCCCCCTACAATGAGCAGTTCTTC.

In its sample, this clonotype was seen many times. The rearrangement uses TRBV3-1 and TRBJ2-3; D gene unclear. The V gene's germline CDR1 is LGHDT and CDR2 YNNKEL (reference sequence). This CDR3 comprises 16 residues. V lost 1 base and J lost 0, with 11 bases in between. CDR3 sequence reads: CASSQARDPSTDTQYF. The CDR3 DNA reads as TGTGCCAGCAGCCAAGCTAGGGATCCTAGCACAGATACGCAGTATTTT.

This clonotype was seen ten or more times. The rearrangement joins TRBV2 to TRBJ1-5; D might be TRBD1 (6 bases). V was cut by 6 bases and J by 5 bases, with 17 bases left in between. The CDR3 covers 15 residues. From germline, CDR1 is SNHLY and CDR2 FYNNEI. The CDR3 reads CASRALQGDDQPQHF. Written as DNA, the CDR3 is TGTGCCAGCAGAGCTTTACAGGGTGACGATCAGCCCCAGCATTTT.

This clonotype turned up a few times. The chain is built from TRBV12-3 or TRBV12-4 and TRBJ1-3, with D unresolved. Trimming removed 6 bases from V and 8 bases from J, with 5 bases in between. The CDR3 loop spans 10 amino acids. CDR3 sequence: CASRLDTIYF. In DNA, the CDR3 is TGTGCCAGCAGGCTTGACACCATATATTTT.

This clonotype was seen repeatedly, ten times or more. The CDR3 DNA reads as TGTGCCAGCAAATTTAGACAGGGACAGATCAATCAGCCCCAGCATTTT. This codes for CASKFRQGQINQPQHF. J is TRBJ1-5 and V is TRBV6-1, with 7 bases fitting TRBD1. Germline V lookup: CDR1 MNHNS, CDR2 SASEGT. The CDR3 runs to 16 residues. V gave up 7 bases and J gave up 3 bases; unmatched junction bases: 12.

In its sample, this clonotype was seen a few times. The chain links TRBV27 to TRBJ1-2, with D unresolved. Germline CDR1 MNHEY, CDR2 SMNVEV (reference sequence). Trimming stripped 5 bases from V and 3 bases from J, with 19 bases between. The CDR3 contains 16 residues. CDR3: CASSPHGGPSYYGYTF. CDR3 bases: TGTGCCAGCAGTCCCCATGGAGGGCCATCCTACTATGGCTACACCTTC.

This clonotype has at least ten counts. The genes are TRBV12-3 or TRBV12-4 and TRBJ2-7; 7 positions agree with TRBD1. Trimming at V came to 7 bases and at J to 2 bases, leaving 5 bases not matched to a gene. The CDR3 is 13 residues long. CDR3 sequence (DNA): TGTGCCAGCACCGACAGGGCAACCTACGAGCAGTACTTC. Protein sequence: CASTDRATYEQYF.

CDR3 in DNA: TGTGCCAGCAGTTACTCGTCGGAAAGTGAAGCTTTCTTT. This sequence encodes CASSYSSESEAFF. This rearrangement joins TRBV6-5 to TRBJ1-1; no firm D call. V lost 0 bases, J lost 7 bases, and 9 bases lay in between. This CDR3 contains 13 residues. Germline CDR1 is MNHEY and CDR2 is SVGAGI.

Many counts were recorded for this clonotype. V usage is TRBV27 and J usage is TRBJ2-2; tentatively, D is TRBD2 (5 bases). Germline CDR1 is MNHEY and CDR2 is SMNVEV (reference sequence). With 4 bases removed from V and 3 bases from J, the gap between germline ends came to 18 bases. This CDR3 has 17 residues. DNA for the CDR3: TGTGCCAGCAGTTCCGAGATCAGTCGAGGGTACACCGGGGAGCTGTTTTTT. Its translation: CASSSEISRGYTGELFF.

This clonotype was found many times. The chain uses TRBV28 and TRBJ2-7; no definite D call. V was clipped by 1 base and J by 2 bases, with 15 bases between them. Germline assignment: CDR1 MDHEN and CDR2 SYDVKM. This CDR3 contains 16 residues. DNA for the CDR3: TGTGCCAGCAGTTTATATGTCCCCGTCCCAACCTACGAGCAGTACTTC. As protein: CASSLYVPVPTYEQYF.

This clonotype appeared many times. V usage is TRBV7-9 and J usage is TRBJ2-3; 11 nucleotides match TRBD1. The V and J ends lost 5 bases and 3 bases, in that order; junction bases with no gene match: 4. This CDR3 has 15 residues. CDR1 is SEHNR and CDR2 is FQNEAQ in the germline V gene (reference sequence). The CDR3 DNA sequence: TGTGCCAGCAGCCCTGGACAGGGGGCAACAGATACGCAGTATTTT. This encodes CASSPGQGATDTQYF.

This clonotype was recorded many times. V is TRBV5-1 and J is TRBJ2-3; TRBD2 aligns across 7 bases. V was pared by 2 bases and J by 4 bases, with 4 bases of the junction left unmatched. CDR1 SGHRS and CDR2 YFSETQ come from the germline V gene. The CDR3 extends over 14 amino acids. The chain's CDR3 is CASSFGGSPDTQYF. CDR3 coding DNA: TGCGCCAGCAGCTTCGGCGGGAGCCCAGATACGCAGTATTTT. Full variable domain (outside the CDR3, taken from reference TRBV5-1 and TRBJ2-3): KAGVTQTPRYLIKTRGQQVTLSCSPISGHRSVSWYQQTPGQGLQFLFEYFSETQRNKGNFPGRFSGRQFSNSRSEMNVSTLELGDSALYLCASSFGGSPDTQYFGPGTRLTVL.

At least ten counts were recorded for this clonotype. The V gene is TRBV27, the J gene TRBJ1-1, with D possibly TRBD1 on 6 matching bases. The CDR3 sequence is 14 residues long. CDR1 and CDR2 from the germline V gene are MNHEY and SMNVEV (reference sequence). V lost 6 bases, J lost 7 bases, and 18 bases lay in between. The CDR3, as DNA: TGTGCCAGCAGCCCTTCTGGACAGTTCAATGAAGCTTTCTTT. It encodes CASSPSGQFNEAFF.

The table lists this clonotype with many counts. This sequence joins TRBV6-1 and TRBJ1-2, with 7 bases identical to TRBD1. The junction had 8 bases not matched to a gene; V was cut back by 5 bases and J by 5 bases. The CDR3 length is 14 residues. Germline CDR1 is MNHNS and CDR2 is SASEGT. The CDR3, as DNA: TGTGCCAGCAGTCCGGACAGGAGCGATTATGGCTACACCTTC. Translating gives CASSPDRSDYGYTF.

V is TRBV2 and J is TRBJ2-7, with 7 bases lining up with TRBD1. The CDR3 covers 16 residues. Per germline, CDR1 SNHLY and CDR2 FYNNEI. The trim removed 6 bases at V and 1 base at J, leaving 12 bases unmatched. Here the CDR3 DNA reads TGTGCCAGCAGGCGCACCGGGACAGAGATATCCTACGAGCAGTACTTC. It specifies CASRRTGTEISYEQYF. Full variable domain (missing parts from reference TRBV2 and TRBJ2-7): EPEVTQTPSHQVTQMGQEVILRCVPISNHLYFYWYRQILGQKVEFLVSFYNNEISEKSEIFDDQFSVERPDGSNFTLKIRSTKLEDSAMYFCASRRTGTEISYEQYFGPGTRLTVT.

This clonotype was observed many times. This CDR3 reads CASSSGSPTDTQYF. The CDR3, as DNA: TGTGCCAGCAGTTCCGGGTCACCCACAGATACGCAGTATTTT. J is TRBJ2-3 and V is TRBV12-3 or TRBV12-4; D remains ambiguous. The CDR3 is 14 amino acids. Trimming left V 4 bases short and J 2 bases short, with 10 bases between.

Comments on this clonotype: A read error may be the cause here, since a much bigger clone is one base away. J is TRBJ2-4 and V is TRBV7-8; D possibly matches TRBD1 or TRBD2 (5 bases each). The CDR3 runs 18 residues. Looked up from germline, CDR1 is SGHVS and CDR2 is FQNEAQ. V was shortened by 0 bases and J by 13 bases, with 28 bases between the two germline ends. The CDR3: CASSLAERGVQVFNEQYF. CDR3 DNA: TGTGCCAGCAGCTTAGCGGAGCGAGGGGTTCAGGTCTTCAATGAGCAGTACTTC. Full variable domain (outside the CDR3, taken from reference TRBV7-8 and TRBJ2-4): GAGVSQSPRYKVAKRGQDVALRCDPISGHVSLFWYQQALGQGPEFLTYFQNEAQLDKSGLPSDRFFAERPEGSVSTLKIQRTQQEDSAVYLCASSLAERGVQVFNEQYFGAGTRLSVL.

This clonotype showed up many times. This chain joins TRBV7-2 and TRBJ2-7, with 10 bases fitting TRBD2. V lost 7 bases, J lost 2 bases, and 5 bases stayed unmatched. This CDR3 has 14 amino acids. Per germline, CDR1 SGHTA and CDR2 FQGNSA. CDR3 amino acids: CASTLAGETYEQYF. The CDR3 DNA follows: TGTGCCAGCACTCTAGCGGGAGAGACCTACGAGCAGTACTTC. Drawing the rest from reference TRBV7-2 and TRBJ2-7, the complete variable domain is GAGVSQSPSNKVTEKGKDVELRCDPISGHTALYWYRQSLGQGLEFLIYFQGNSAPDKSGLPSDRFSAERTGGSVSTLTIQRTQQEDSAVYLCASTLAGETYEQYFGPGTRLTVT.

This clonotype was detected only a few times. CDR3 sequence: CSAREARHANTGELFF. The CDR3 nucleotides read TGCAGTGCTAGGGAAGCGCGCCACGCGAACACCGGGGAGCTGTTTTTT. The J gene is TRBJ2-2, the V gene TRBV20-1, with no clear D. Per germline, CDR1 DFQATT and CDR2 SNEGSKA (reference sequence). CDR3 size: 16 residues. The germline V and J ends were trimmed by 3 bases and 0 bases, with 14 bases remaining between them.

This clonotype appeared many times. The chain links TRBV2 to TRBJ1-2; 7 nucleotides line up with TRBD1. The CDR3 is 12 amino acids. Germline-derived CDR1 and CDR2 are SNHLY and FYNNEI. V dropped 9 bases and J dropped 8; count of bases not matched to a gene: 9. The CDR3 DNA follows: TGTGCCAGTAGGGGGGGACAGACAGGCTACACCTTC. It specifies CASRGGQTGYTF. Together with reference TRBV2 and TRBJ1-2, the CDR3 gives the full variable domain: EPEVTQTPSHQVTQMGQEVILRCVPISNHLYFYWYRQILGQKVEFLVSFYNNEISEKSEIFDDQFSVERPDGSNFTLKIRSTKLEDSAMYFCASRGGQTGYTFGSGTRLTVV.

This chain links TRBV18 with TRBJ2-7, with D unclear. Deletions cut 0 bases from V and 0 bases from J, with 9 bases between. Germline V gene lookup returns CDR1 KGHSH and CDR2 LQKENI. The CDR3 runs 15 residues. The CDR3: CASSPPSRPSYEQYF. In DNA, the CDR3 is TGTGCCAGCTCACCACCCTCACGGCCCTCCTACGAGCAGTACTTC.